This TCR beta chain was captured in a study of T cells in narcolepsy. Study-level information: Healthy controls were enrolled alongside patients with narcolepsy type 1 or type 2.

Broader study findings: Blood of same and different patients, but not healthy controls, reportedly held recurring autoreactive clonotypes. Comparing one patient's CSF and blood CD4+ clonotypes highlighted HCRT- and TRIB2-specific autoreactive clonotypes.

As to this clone: No antigen is known for it.

CDR1 and CDR2 from the germline V gene are SGHAT and FQNNGV. With 5 bases clipped from V and 1 base from J, the junction kept 10 bases outside the gene matches. The CDR3 length is 17 residues. Sequenced by immunoSEQ multiplex PCR; TCRdb stores in-frame clones only, minus some. Here the sample spans tens of thousands of clones, approximately 80% being singletons. This receptor was taken from a human donor in good health. This chain uses TRBV11-2 with TRBJ2-4, with 8 positions matching TRBD2. Source material: memory (CD45RA-) CD4+ T cells from blood. The CDR3 bases are TGTGCCAGCAGCCCGCTAGGAGCGGGAGCGGCCAAAAACATTCAGTACTTC. As protein: CASSPLGAGAAKNIQYF.